This entry is about one T cell receptor (beta chain). Its target is not known. The source of the sample is a study of response to subunit inactivated influenza vaccine. TCRdb reprocessed the RT-PCR reads via MiXCR and lists one record per CDR3 protein. The top ten hold around 2.8% of the sample, which has 500,000 to 700,000 distinct CDR3 sequences, roughly 25% seen once. Whole-study findings and limits: Every seasonal influenza vaccination brings in few new T cells, the authors suggested.

Looked up from germline, CDR1 is ENHRY and CDR2 is SYGVKD. Trimming left V 7 bases short and J 2 bases short, with 8 bases between. The CDR3 is made up of 13 amino acids. The same sample was also used in a study of T cells expressing NK-cell markers. Turning to that study: Making the TCR beta cDNA relied on 5'RACE template switching with UMIs. From sorted CD3+CD56+NKG2C+, CD3+CD56+NKG2C- and CD3+CD56-NKG2C+ T cells came the TCR beta repertoires. Sequencing covered eight donors, seven HCMV-seropositive and one seronegative. Of the CD8+ T cell pool in about 6 donors, roughly 1.0-8% was accounted for by dominant NKG2C+ clonotypes.

The rearrangement links TRBV10-3 to TRBJ1-4, with a possible D match to TRBD1 (5 bases). The sequenced sample was CD4+ T cells sorted from PBMCs, obtained roughly 13 days after vaccination. The clonotype originates from a man aged 50 to 60 who received an inactivated influenza vaccine. CDR3 amino acids: CAIKGYTNEKLFF. The DNA for the CDR3 is TGTGCCATCAAGGGGTACACTAATGAAAAACTGTTTTTT.